One and the same sample provided the 11 T cell receptor beta chains below, sequenced in a study of T-cell reconstitution after alpha-beta-depleted transplantation in children. A library of TCRbeta sequences, prepared with unique molecular identifiers, was generated. Using its own MiXCR run on the PCR reads, TCRdb lists one record per CDR3 protein. The table has hundreds of thousands of distinct CDR3 sequences, around 13% seen once; the top ten hold about 2.2%. The sequencing here drew on PBMCs, mostly from graft donor cells, taken 360 days after TCRalphabeta/CD19-depleted stem cell transplant. The receptors derive from a male patient between 10 and 17 years old who had a stem cell transplant for acute myeloid leukemia, so the T cells may come from the graft donor.

The chain's CDR3 is CASSPRLGEINYGYTF. CDR3 sequence (DNA): TGTGCCAGCAGCCCACGCCTAGGAGAGATCAACTATGGCTACACCTTC. The V call is TRBV3-1, the J call TRBJ1-2; D unclear. The CDR3 is 16 residues long. The germline V gene encodes CDR1 LGHDT and CDR2 YNNKEL (reference sequence). V dropped 4 bases and J dropped 2 bases, with 17 bases sitting between them.

The chain is built from TRBV28 and TRBJ1-2; the match to TRBD1 covers 9 bases. CDR1 and CDR2 from the germline V gene are MDHEN and SYDVKM. This CDR3 comprises 14 residues. The V segment lost 5 bases and the J segment 4 bases; nucleotides outside the gene matches: 5. CDR3 DNA: TGTGCCAGCAGTCGCGGACAGGGGAGCTATGGCTACACCTTC. Translating gives CASSRGQGSYGYTF.

The V and J genes are TRBV21-1 and TRBJ2-5; the D call of TRBD2 is as the table states it, not checked on the DNA. TRBV21-1 is classified as a pseudogene. The CDR3 has 16 residues. The CDR3 spells CASTLKMGLVEETQYF. The DNA for the CDR3 is TGTGCCAGCACCCTAAAGATGGGACTAGTGGAGGAGACCCAGTACTTC.

This clonotype has ten or more counts. V gene TRBV3-1 combines with J gene TRBJ2-1; 12 bases fit TRBD2. Germline CDR1 is LGHDT and CDR2 is YNNKEL (reference sequence). CDR3 length: 15 amino acids. J gave up 8 bases and V 4 bases, and 6 bases lay outside the gene matches. The CDR3 DNA reads TGTGCCAGCAGCCTCCTAGCGGGAGGGATGGATGAGCAGTTCTTC. Its translation: CASSLLAGGMDEQFF.

The rearrangement links TRBV12-3 or TRBV12-4 to TRBJ2-7, with D possibly matching TRBD1 (7 bases). The CDR3 is 13 residues long. V gave up 6 bases and J gave up 6 bases, with 15 bases separating them. The DNA of the CDR3 is TGTGCCAGCAGCGACAGGGAGGTCCTCGAGCAGTACTTC. This translates into CASSDREVLEQYF.

CDR3 sequence (DNA): TGCAGTGCTAGGCCGGGACTAGCGGGAGGTCCCACAGATACGCAGTATTTT. It yields the protein CSARPGLAGGPTDTQYF. The rearrangement joins TRBV20-1 to TRBJ2-3; 15 bases agree with TRBD2. Unmatched junction bases numbered 6, after V lost 3 bases and J lost 2 bases. The CDR3 contains 17 residues. Germline CDR1 DFQATT, CDR2 SNEGSKA (reference sequence).

CDR3 sequence: CASKGDEQYF. The CDR3 DNA follows: TGTGCCAGCAAGGGGGACGAGCAGTACTTC. The V gene is TRBV12-3 or TRBV12-4, the J gene TRBJ2-7, with a possible D match to TRBD1 (6 bases). V dropped 7 bases and J dropped 5 bases, with 6 bases sitting between them. This CDR3 contains 10 residues.

This chain joins TRBV7-3 and TRBJ2-3, with D perhaps TRBD1 (5 bases). There are 14 residues in the CDR3. Trimming took off 5 bases at V and 8 bases at J, with 17 bases between the two ends. The germline V gene encodes CDR1 SGHTA and CDR2 FQGTGA. CDR3 sequence reads: CASSPQQAQGTQYF. DNA of the CDR3: TGTGCCAGCAGCCCCCAACAGGCCCAGGGTACGCAGTATTTT.

This chain connects TRBV18 to TRBJ2-3, with D possibly being TRBD2 (6 bases). Germline values: CDR1 KGHSH, CDR2 LQKENI. The CDR3 extends over 17 amino acids. Trimming removed 2 bases at V and 2 bases at J, with 17 bases between. The CDR3 spells CASSPLPAEGTTDTQYF. CDR3 bases: TGTGCCAGCTCACCATTACCAGCGGAGGGGACCACAGATACGCAGTATTTT.

The CDR3 loop reads CSVAGLDTDTQYF. Here the CDR3 DNA reads TGCAGCGTTGCTGGACTAGACACAGATACGCAGTATTTT. The chain recombines TRBV29-1 with TRBJ2-3; 7 bases match TRBD2. Germline V gene lookup returns CDR1 SQVTM and CDR2 ANQGSEA. The V and J ends lost 4 bases and 2 bases, in that order; junction bases with no gene match: 3. The CDR3 contains 13 residues.

This clonotype was seen ten or more times. The chain uses TRBV28 and TRBJ2-4; D tentatively fits TRBD1 or TRBD2 (5 bases each). Germline loops: CDR1 MDHEN, CDR2 SYDVKM. This CDR3 is built from 14 residues. Trimming removed 1 base at V and 6 bases at J, with 10 bases between. The CDR3 region has the DNA TGTGCCAGCAGTTTATTTGGGGGATCAAACATTCAGTACTTC. Translating it yields CASSLFGGSNIQYF.